This T cell receptor beta chain was captured in a study of blood T cell repertoires in COVID-19. Study context: COVID-19 samples collected from the United States, Italy and Spain covered acute and convalescent phases. In each case, the material was cDNA or gDNA derived from T cells, B-cell-depleted T cells, or PBMCs.

Original handling: From reference gene primer amplification, estimates of nucleated cell counts were derived. Only in-frame clones appear in the TCRdb table, and some are missing; sequencing was by immunoSEQ multiplex PCR. Clone size and the V and J calls come from that table; the DNA yielded D and trimming. The sample holds 280,000 or so clones, approximately 83% seen once. This sequence originates from a woman between 25 and 40 years old who had recovered from COVID-19. The sample comprised peripheral blood.

CDR3: CASSLAQGLNTEAFF. CDR3 DNA: TGTGCCAGCAGCTTGGCGCAGGGGCTGAACACTGAAGCTTTCTTT. V usage is TRBV5-4 and J usage is TRBJ1-1; TRBD1 is a possible D gene (6 bases). Between the trimmed V and J ends, which lost 0 bases and 0 bases, there was a span of 9 bases. The length of the CDR3 is 15 residues. Looked up from germline, CDR1 is SGHNT and CDR2 is YYREEE (reference sequence).